Listed here is a single T cell receptor beta chain. As yet, its antigen is unknown. This sample stems from a study of vaccination and CD4 T cells after COVID-19. This sample's treatment: approximately nine-day PBMC culture with coronavirus spike peptide pools or control peptides (ViraFEST assay). An Oncomine TCR Beta short-read assay was used to sequence the DNA from cultured CD4+ T cells. TCRdb redid the calling of the PCR reads with MiXCR, one entry per CDR3 protein. The table records roughly 18,000 distinct CDR3 sequences, around 50% of them present only once. The CDR3 sequence is 15 residues long. With 2 bases removed from V and 1 base from J, the gap between germline ends came to 11 bases. The germline V gene encodes CDR1 MNHEY and CDR2 SVGEGT.

The sequence derives from a human donor who had recovered from COVID-19. The V call is TRBV6-2 or TRBV6-3, the J call TRBJ1-1; no definite D call. Sequencing was performed on CD4+ T cells from blood, cultured in vitro. The CDR3 DNA reads TGTGCCAGCAGTTACCCTTCTCCCAAGAACACTGAAGCTTTCTTT. It codes for CASSYPSPKNTEAFF.